This entry is about one T cell receptor beta chain. As yet, its antigen is unknown. Germline lookup yields CDR1 WNHNN and CDR2 SYGVQD (reference sequence). V gave up 0 bases and J gave up 1 base, with 9 bases separating them. CDR3 length equals 15 residues. The sample originates from a study of cytomegalovirus exposure and HLA in healthy donors. Findings and limits, study-wide: Apparent HLA restriction characterized most CMV-associated TCR beta chains in a later analysis.

The study ran its PCR with 60 Vbeta and 13 Jbeta primers. The data were produced by immunoSEQ multiplex PCR, yet TCRdb's version contains in-frame clones alone and is incomplete. The table includes roughly 120,000 clones, about four fifths detected once. The chain joins TRBV10-1 to TRBJ1-1; D is possibly TRBD1 (6 bases). The TCR was taken from a woman between 18 and 29 years old in good health and CMV-seropositive. The specimen was PBMCs. Written as DNA, the CDR3 is TGCGCCAGCAGTGAGTCGGAACAGGGGAACACTGAAGCTTTCTTT. Protein product: CASSESEQGNTEAFF.